The 5 T cell receptor beta chains below come from one sample, sequenced in a study of blood T cell repertoires in COVID-19. Data came from immunoSEQ multiplex PCR; TCRdb stores just in-frame clones and leaves some out. The sample contains 270,000 or so clones, more than 70% of which appear only once. Material for sequencing was peripheral blood. Receptors originate from a woman aged 18-29 years with acute or convalescent COVID-19.

The J gene is TRBJ2-1, the V gene TRBV5-1; 12 nucleotides match TRBD2. The CDR3 is made up of 19 amino acids. With V trimmed by 7 bases and J by 9 bases, 23 bases remained unmatched. CDR1 and CDR2 (germline): SGHRS, YFSETQ. Written as DNA, the CDR3 is TGCGCCAGCTCCTTTGGCCTCCTTACAAGACTAGCGGGAGATGGTGAGCAGTTCTTC. Its protein product is CASSFGLLTRLAGDGEQFF.

This chain links TRBV27 with TRBJ1-2; 7 nucleotides line up with TRBD1. CDR1 and CDR2 (germline): MNHEY, SMNVEV (reference sequence). The trim removed 6 bases at V and 6 bases at J, leaving 7 bases unmatched. The CDR3 is 13 residues long. The CDR3, as DNA: TGTGCCAGCAGCCCGGGGACAGTTAATGGCTACACCTTC. This gives the protein CASSPGTVNGYTF.

The J gene is TRBJ2-7, the V gene TRBV5-1; no definite D call. Germline CDR1 reads SGHRS; CDR2 reads YFSETQ. V was shortened by 4 bases and J by 7 bases, with 12 bases between the two germline ends. The CDR3 is 12 amino acids. The CDR3 reads CASSHTSGEQYF. In DNA form, the CDR3 reads TGCGCCAGCAGCCACACATCCGGGGAGCAGTACTTC.

This clone was observed a single time. J is TRBJ1-2 and V is TRBV25-1, with D unresolved. The germline V gene has CDR1 MGHDK and CDR2 SYGVNS. The V end was cut by 4 bases, the J end by 1 base, with 4 bases between. The CDR3 contains 12 residues. CDR3 DNA: TGTGCCAGCAGTGTTAATAACTATGGCTACACCTTC. This translates into CASSVNNYGYTF.

The genes are TRBV7-8 and TRBJ2-5; 9 nucleotides match TRBD1. The CDR3 extends over 15 amino acids. V lost 5 bases and J lost 5; bases outside the gene matches: 9. CDR1 is SGHVS and CDR2 is FQNEAQ in the germline V gene. CDR3 coding DNA: TGTGCCAGCAGCCCGCCGGGACAGGGAGGGGAGACCCAGTACTTC. It codes for CASSPPGQGGETQYF. Complete variable domain (other parts from reference TRBV7-8 and TRBJ2-5): GAGVSQSPRYKVAKRGQDVALRCDPISGHVSLFWYQQALGQGPEFLTYFQNEAQLDKSGLPSDRFFAERPEGSVSTLKIQRTQQEDSAVYLCASSPPGQGGETQYFGPGTRLLVL.